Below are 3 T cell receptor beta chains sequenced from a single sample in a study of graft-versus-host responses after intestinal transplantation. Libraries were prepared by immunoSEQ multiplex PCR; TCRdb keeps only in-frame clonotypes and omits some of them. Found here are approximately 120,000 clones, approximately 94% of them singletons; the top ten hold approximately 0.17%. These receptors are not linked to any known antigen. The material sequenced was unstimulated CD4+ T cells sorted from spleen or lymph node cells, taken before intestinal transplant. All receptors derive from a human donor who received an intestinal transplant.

CDR3 DNA sequence: TGCGCCAGCAGCATTCGACAGGGTAGTAATGAGCAGTTCTTC. Its protein is CASSIRQGSNEQFF. The chain carries TRBV5-1 and TRBJ2-1, with 7 nucleotides matching TRBD1. CDR3 length: 14 residues. The V segment lost 4 bases and the J segment 7 bases; nucleotides outside the gene matches: 8. Germline V gives CDR1 SGHRS, CDR2 YFSETQ.

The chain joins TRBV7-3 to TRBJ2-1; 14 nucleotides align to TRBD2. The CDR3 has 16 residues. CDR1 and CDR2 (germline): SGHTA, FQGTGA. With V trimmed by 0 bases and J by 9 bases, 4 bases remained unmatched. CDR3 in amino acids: CASSLTGLAGGGEQFF. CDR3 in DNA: TGTGCCAGCAGCTTAACAGGACTAGCGGGGGGAGGTGAGCAGTTCTTC.

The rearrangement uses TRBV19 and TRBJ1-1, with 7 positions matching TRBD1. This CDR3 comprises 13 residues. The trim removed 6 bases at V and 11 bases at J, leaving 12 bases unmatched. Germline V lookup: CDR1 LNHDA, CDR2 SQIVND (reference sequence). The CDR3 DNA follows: TGTGCCAGTAGACCCCAGGACAGGTTGTGGGCTTTCTTT. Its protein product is CASRPQDRLWAFF.